This is a list of T cell receptor beta chains from one sample in a study of T cell responses to AZD1222 COVID-19 vaccine. Repertoires were generated with immunoSEQ multiplex PCR, while TCRdb's copy carries only in-frame clones and drops some. The profile shows around 78,000 clones, 75% to 90% of them singletons. The sample consisted of peripheral blood, taken 28 days after the second AZD1222 dose. The receptors originated from an adult who received the AZD1222 COVID-19 vaccine. The CDR3 runs from the conserved cysteine through the conserved F or W. The D gene is left open where the match is weak. The size entry is marked missing in some rows and otherwise reads once, few, many or a size class.

TRBV7-2	TRBD1	TRBJ2-7	NA	CASSGWDRGTYEQYF	TGTGCCAGCAGCGGGTGGGACAGGGGTACCTACGAGCAGTACTTC
TRBV20-1	NA	TRBJ1-2	NA	CSAQNDYGYTF	TGCAGTGCCCAGAACGACTATGGCTACACCTTC
TRBV19	TRBD1	TRBJ1-5	NA	CASSPGQGRWDSLPQHF	TGTGCCAGTAGTCCGGGACAGGGGCGATGGGATAGCCTACCCCAGCATTTT
TRBV19	TRBD1	TRBJ1-5	NA	CASSIRDSGQPQHF	TGTGCCAGTAGTATCCGGGACAGCGGTCAGCCCCAGCATTTT
TRBV12-3/TRBV12-4	NA	TRBJ1-2	NA	CASSLGGSGYTF	TGTGCCAGCAGTTTAGGAGGTTCTGGCTACACCTTC
TRBV2	TRBD2	TRBJ2-5	NA	CASSVTSGGVTQYF	TGTGCCAGCAGTGTAACTAGCGGGGGGGTGACCCAGTACTTC
TRBV2	NA	TRBJ2-1	NA	CASSLKTPTYNEQFF	TGTGCCAGCAGTTTAAAAACACCTACCTACAATGAGCAGTTCTTC
TRBV11-2	NA	TRBJ1-1	NA	CASSFGGMNTEAFF	TGTGCCAGCAGCTTTGGGGGTATGAACACTGAAGCTTTCTTT
TRBV20-1	NA	TRBJ1-1	NA	CSASMNTEAFF	TGCAGTGCTAGCATGAACACTGAAGCTTTCTTT
TRBV9	NA	TRBJ2-1	NA	CASSADRPGDEQFF	TGTGCCAGCAGCGCGGACAGACCGGGCGATGAGCAGTTCTTC
TRBV5-6	TRBD1	TRBJ2-5	NA	CASSYNRGAIQETQYF	TGTGCCAGCAGCTACAACAGGGGAGCGATCCAAGAGACCCAGTACTTC
TRBV18	TRBD1	TRBJ2-3	once	CASSLTGGDTQYF	TGTGCCAGCTCGCTCACAGGGGGAGATACGCAGTATTTT
TRBV4-1	NA	TRBJ1-5	NA	CASSQDRRQPQHF	TGCGCCAGCAGCCAAGACAGGCGGCAGCCCCAGCATTTT
TRBV28	TRBD1	TRBJ1-1	NA	CASSPGGQGGTEAFF	TGTGCCAGCAGTCCGGGTGGACAGGGGGGAACTGAAGCTTTCTTT
TRBV9	NA	TRBJ2-2	NA	CASSFSTGELFF	TGTGCCAGCAGCTTCTCTACCGGGGAGCTGTTTTTT
TRBV9	TRBD1	TRBJ2-2	NA	CASSVTGGTGELFF	TGTGCCAGCAGCGTGACAGGGGGCACCGGGGAGCTGTTTTTT
TRBV9	TRBD2	TRBJ2-1	NA	CASSVGTSAYNEQFF	TGTGCCAGCAGCGTAGGGACTAGCGCCTACAATGAGCAGTTCTTC
TRBV2	NA	TRBJ1-4	once	CASSESLFWLF	TGTGCCAGCAGTGAGTCCTTGTTTTGGCTTTTT
TRBV12-3/TRBV12-4	NA	TRBJ2-1	NA	CASSRGTNNEQFF	TGTGCCAGCAGTCGGGGGACGAACAATGAGCAGTTCTTC
TRBV18	TRBD2	TRBJ2-7	few	CASSQTSGGAYEQYF	TGTGCCAGCTCACAGACTAGCGGGGGGGCCTACGAGCAGTACTTC
TRBV18	TRBD1	TRBJ2-2	NA	CASSLPGQGGTGELFF	TGTGCCAGCTCACTCCCGGGACAGGGAGGGACCGGGGAGCTGTTTTTT
TRBV5-1	NA	TRBJ1-1	NA	CASSWGTGFVTEAFF	TGCGCCAGCAGCTGGGGCACAGGGTTCGTCACTGAAGCTTTCTTT
TRBV5-1	NA	TRBJ1-5	NA	CASSFQGGSNQPQHF	TGCGCCAGCAGCTTCCAAGGGGGTAGCAATCAGCCCCAGCATTTT
TRBV7-9	NA	TRBJ2-7	once	CASSSRNYEQYF	TGTGCCAGCAGTTCCCGCAACTACGAGCAGTACTTC
TRBV9	TRBD2	TRBJ2-1	NA	CASSGQGSGGAGEQFF	TGTGCCAGCAGCGGCCAGGGTAGCGGGGGGGCCGGGGAGCAGTTCTTC
TRBV3-1/TRBV3-2	NA	TRBJ2-3	NA	CASSSRTSSTDTQYF	TGTGCCAGCAGCTCCCGGACTTCTAGCACAGATACGCAGTATTTT
TRBV6-1	TRBD2	TRBJ2-2	NA	CASSKASGGGPNTGELFF	TGTGCCAGCAGTAAAGCTAGCGGGGGGGGCCCGAACACCGGGGAGCTGTTTTTT
TRBV7-8	TRBD1	TRBJ1-2	NA	CASIGQGSYGYTF	TGTGCCAGCATAGGACAGGGAAGCTATGGCTACACCTTC
TRBV30	TRBD2	TRBJ2-3	NA	CAWSTSSGGAADTQYF	TGTGCCTGGAGTACGTCTAGCGGGGGGGCGGCAGATACGCAGTATTTT
TRBV2	NA	TRBJ2-7	few	CASSDRIWQYF	TGTGCCAGCAGTGACAGAATCTGGCAGTACTTC
TRBV7-2	TRBD2	TRBJ2-5	NA	CASSAGTSGQETQYF	TGTGCCAGCAGCGCAGGGACTAGCGGACAAGAGACCCAGTACTTC
TRBV30	NA	TRBJ1-1	NA	CAWSVQVGTEAFF	TGTGCCTGGAGTGTACAAGTTGGGACTGAAGCTTTCTTT
TRBV19	NA	TRBJ1-5	NA	CASSPIMGQPQHF	TGTGCCAGTAGTCCGATAATGGGTCAGCCCCAGCATTTT
TRBV11-1	NA	TRBJ2-1	NA	CASSPLTTEQFF	TGTGCCAGCAGCCCCCTTACCACTGAGCAGTTCTTC
TRBV2	NA	TRBJ2-6	NA	CASSRKTSGANVLTF	TGTGCCAGCAGTAGGAAAACCTCTGGGGCCAACGTCCTGACTTTC
TRBV7-3	TRBD2	TRBJ2-1	NA	CASSPSLAGEQFF	TGTGCCAGCAGTCCTTCGCTAGCGGGTGAGCAGTTCTTC
TRBV10-3	NA	TRBJ2-7	NA	CASSVEGPYYEQYF	TGTGCCTCATCGGTCGAGGGGCCTTACTACGAGCAGTACTTC
TRBV28	NA	TRBJ2-5	NA	CASRYTQDGTQYF	TGTGCCAGCAGGTATACGCAAGACGGGACCCAGTACTTC
TRBV28	NA	TRBJ2-7	NA	CASSPLVRGQYF	TGTGCCAGCAGTCCCCTGGTCCGGGGGCAGTACTTC
TRBV3-1/TRBV3-2	TRBD2	TRBJ2-3	NA	CASSHWGAGGRYTQYF	TGTGCCAGCAGCCATTGGGGAGCGGGGGGGCGGTATACGCAGTATTTT
TRBV7-8	NA	TRBJ1-5	NA	CASSLTEFNQPQHF	TGTGCCAGCAGCTTAACAGAATTCAATCAGCCCCAGCATTTT
TRBV29-1	TRBD1	TRBJ1-4	NA	CSVETGTGGEKLFF	TGCAGCGTGGAAACCGGGACAGGGGGTGAAAAACTGTTTTTT
TRBV24-1	TRBD2	TRBJ2-2	NA	CATRAGVDTGELFF	TGTGCCACCCGCGCGGGGGTCGACACCGGGGAGCTGTTTTTT
TRBV7-7	TRBD1	TRBJ2-3	NA	CASSLVVRGTGAYRVPDTQYF	TGTGCCAGCAGCTTAGTCGTCCGGGGGACAGGGGCCTACCGGGTCCCAGATACGCAGTATTTT
TRBV11-2	TRBD2	TRBJ2-7	NA	CASSLDLFKRGSSGYEQYF	TGTGCCAGCAGCTTAGATTTATTTAAGCGGGGTAGTTCAGGCTACGAGCAGTACTTC
TRBV5-5	NA	TRBJ1-1	NA	CASSLEVRGGHTEAFF	TGTGCCAGCAGCTTGGAAGTCCGGGGCGGACACACTGAAGCTTTCTTT
TRBV28	TRBD1	TRBJ2-7	NA	CASSPSGQGDSYEQYF	TGTGCCAGCAGCCCCTCGGGACAGGGGGATTCCTACGAGCAGTACTTC
TRBV9	NA	TRBJ2-5	NA	CASSVGPGEETQYF	TGTGCCAGCAGCGTAGGTCCGGGGGAGGAGACCCAGTACTTC
TRBV7-9	NA	TRBJ2-7	NA	CASSVVRPYGYEQYF	TGTGCCAGCAGCGTAGTTAGGCCGTACGGGTACGAGCAGTACTTC
TRBV6-5	NA	TRBJ2-7	NA	CASSFGYEQYF	TGTGCCAGCAGTTTCGGCTACGAGCAGTACTTC
TRBV5-1	NA	TRBJ1-1	NA	CASSLRGEYTEAFF	TGCGCCAGCAGCTTGCGTGGGGAGTACACTGAAGCTTTCTTT
TRBV7-8	TRBD1	TRBJ2-7	NA	CASSSTGGGYEQYF	TGTGCCAGCAGCTCCACAGGGGGAGGCTACGAGCAGTACTTC
TRBV7-2	TRBD2	TRBJ2-1	NA	CASSSDRGGLRLEQFF	TGTGCCAGCAGCTCGGACCGGGGGGGCCTTAGGCTTGAGCAGTTCTTC
TRBV2	NA	TRBJ1-5	NA	CASSERPQVSFQPQHF	TGTGCCAGCAGTGAAAGGCCTCAGGTCTCGTTTCAGCCCCAGCATTTT
TRBV6-5	TRBD1	TRBJ2-5	NA	CASSYGTDQETQYF	TGTGCCAGCAGTTACGGGACAGACCAAGAGACCCAGTACTTC
TRBV7-9	NA	TRBJ1-5	once	CASSLSNQPQHF	TGTGCCAGCAGCTTATCAAATCAGCCCCAGCATTTT
TRBV13	NA	TRBJ1-2	NA	CASSLEQGKGYTF	TGTGCCAGCAGCTTAGAACAGGGAAAAGGCTACACCTTC
TRBV24-1	NA	TRBJ1-5	once	CATSRGPNQPQHF	TGTGCCACCAGCAGGGGACCCAATCAGCCCCAGCATTTT
TRBV15	NA	TRBJ2-7	NA	CATSRVHEGEQYF	TGTGCCACCAGCAGAGTCCATGAAGGGGAGCAGTACTTC
TRBV9	NA	TRBJ1-4	NA	CASSDRASTNEKLFF	TGTGCCAGCAGCGACAGGGCCTCAACTAATGAAAAACTGTTTTTT